A single sample gave rise to the 27 T cell receptor beta chains below, sequenced in a study of T cells expressing NK-cell markers. TCRdb reprocessed the 5' RACE reads and stores each CDR3 protein as one record, lacking DNA. This repertoire includes approximately 170,000 distinct CDR3 sequences. The specimen was blood T cells: a sorted CD56 or NKG2C T cell subset, CD4+ or CD8+ T cells, or bulk PBMC T cells (not recorded which). Receptors originate from a man aged 18-70 years in good health.

The chain is built from TRBV20-1 and TRBJ2-1. This CDR3 is built from 17 residues. The V gene's germline CDR1 is DFQATT and CDR2 SNEGSKA (reference sequence). CDR3 in amino acids: CSARSLGNSEPYNEQFF.

V is TRBV7-8 and J is TRBJ2-5. This CDR3 region has 15 residues. The germline gives CDR1 SGHVS, CDR2 FQNEAQ. The CDR3 loop reads CASSFTIGSRETQYF. Full variable domain (outside the CDR3, taken from reference TRBV7-8 and TRBJ2-5): GAGVSQSPRYKVAKRGQDVALRCDPISGHVSLFWYQQALGQGPEFLTYFQNEAQLDKSGLPSDRFFAERPEGSVSTLKIQRTQQEDSAVYLCASSFTIGSRETQYFGPGTRLLVL.

This chain connects TRBV19 to TRBJ2-7; TCRdb indicates TRBD1, and absent DNA this call remains unverified. CDR3 size: 12 residues. The germline V gene encodes CDR1 LNHDA and CDR2 SQIVND (reference sequence). CDR3 sequence: CASGQSSYEQYF.

The chain couples TRBV2 to TRBJ2-7; as DNA is missing, the TRBD2 call by TCRdb cannot be tested. The CDR3 consists of 16 residues. Germline CDR1 is SNHLY and CDR2 is FYNNEI. The CDR3 here is CASSEDGEYYTYEQYF.

The chain uses TRBV7-8 and TRBJ1-1; TCRdb selects TRBD1, and the lack of DNA leaves this call unchecked. The germline V gene encodes CDR1 SGHVS and CDR2 FQNEAQ. This CDR3 is built from 14 residues. This chain's CDR3 is CASSWTGGRTEAFF.

The chain carries TRBV18 and TRBJ2-3; absent DNA, TCRdb's TRBD1 call cannot be checked. The CDR3 runs 16 residues. CDR1 and CDR2 from the germline V gene are KGHSH and LQKENI. The CDR3 region is CASSPLWGQDTDTQYF.

The V gene is TRBV19, the J gene TRBJ2-7; the D call of TRBD1 rests on TCRdb alone, since no DNA is present to check it. Germline V gene data show CDR1 as LNHDA and CDR2 as SQIVND (reference sequence). The CDR3 length is 15 residues. CDR3 region: CASSIAAPEGYEQYF.

The rearrangement joins TRBV2 to TRBJ2-5; TCRdb's D call, TRBD1, is unchecked because there is no DNA. From germline, CDR1 is SNHLY and CDR2 FYNNEI. The CDR3 is made up of 15 amino acids. CDR3 sequence reads: CASSYPSRGPETQYF.

The rearrangement links TRBV7-2 to TRBJ2-4. CDR1 is SGHTA and CDR2 is FQGNSA in the germline V gene. The CDR3 has 14 amino acids. CDR3 amino acids: CASSLGPSKNIQYF.

The genes are TRBV28 and TRBJ2-3; TCRdb reports TRBD2, a call that lacks DNA to check it against. Germline V gene lookup returns CDR1 MDHEN and CDR2 SYDVKM. The CDR3 loop spans 14 amino acids. CDR3 sequence reads: CASSLDSGGDTQYF.

The V and J genes are TRBV12-3 or TRBV12-4 and TRBJ2-1; TCRdb reports TRBD2, a call that lacks DNA to check it against. The CDR3 covers 17 residues. Here the CDR3 reads CASSLGLAGGPGNEQFF.

This rearrangement joins TRBV5-1 to TRBJ2-5; absent DNA, TCRdb's TRBD1 call cannot be checked. The V gene's germline CDR1 is SGHRS and CDR2 YFSETQ. The CDR3 is 17 residues long. CDR3 protein: CASSPTIGTDFQETQYF.

The chain has TRBV10-3 and TRBJ1-5; there is no DNA to check the TCRdb D call of TRBD1. The V gene's germline CDR1 is ENHRY and CDR2 SYGVKD. CDR3 size: 14 residues. Here the CDR3 reads CATKQGPDNQPQHF.

The chain couples TRBV11-2 to TRBJ2-5; TCRdb proposes TRBD1, but this gene call is untestable without DNA. The germline V gene has CDR1 SGHAT and CDR2 FQNNGV. The CDR3 length is 15 residues. This CDR3 is CASSPRTGFQETQYF.

This chain links TRBV5-1 with TRBJ2-2; TCRdb designates TRBD2, a call that cannot be tested without DNA. The CDR3 has 16 amino acids. CDR1 and CDR2 from the germline V gene are SGHRS and YFSETQ. CDR3 sequence: CASSLVSTSTTGELFF. Filled out from reference TRBV5-1 and TRBJ2-2, the complete variable domain reads KAGVTQTPRYLIKTRGQQVTLSCSPISGHRSVSWYQQTPGQGLQFLFEYFSETQRNKGNFPGRFSGRQFSNSRSEMNVSTLELGDSALYLCASSLVSTSTTGELFFGEGSRLTVL.

The CDR3 region is CASSWGSTDTQYF. This chain connects TRBV5-1 to TRBJ2-3. The germline V gene encodes CDR1 SGHRS and CDR2 YFSETQ. This CDR3 has 13 residues.

The chain links TRBV5-7 to TRBJ2-1; TCRdb indicates TRBD1, and absent DNA this call remains unverified. TRBV5-7 belongs to the ORF category, with a function that is uncertain. The CDR3 covers 17 residues. CDR3 in amino acids: CASSIFSGQGYYNEQFF.

Here the CDR3 reads CASSPPVGRLTGELFF. The rearrangement uses TRBV7-9 and TRBJ2-2; the TCRdb call, TRBD1, lacks DNA for checking. Germline V gives CDR1 SEHNR, CDR2 FQNEAQ (reference sequence). CDR3 length: 16 residues.

This chain connects TRBV24-1 to TRBJ2-3; without DNA, the TCRdb call of TRBD2 cannot be checked. The V gene's germline CDR1 is KGHDR and CDR2 SFDVKD. The CDR3 is made up of 14 amino acids. This CDR3 reads CATSASDYHRRQYF.

The chain combines TRBV3-1 with TRBJ2-7; TCRdb's assignment of TRBD1 cannot be checked, as there is no DNA. This CDR3 is 16 amino acids long. Germline lookup yields CDR1 LGHDT and CDR2 YNNKEL (reference sequence). The CDR3 loop is CASSQDSGQALYEQYF.

J is TRBJ2-3 and V is TRBV5-1; checking the TCRdb D call of TRBD2 is not possible without DNA. Per the germline V gene, CDR1 is SGHRS and CDR2 is YFSETQ. The CDR3 is 16 residues long. CDR3 residues: CASSLTTSGLVDTQYF.

This CDR3 is CSARNPGGSGDEQFF. The rearrangement joins TRBV20-1 to TRBJ2-1; TCRdb proposes TRBD1, but this gene call is untestable without DNA. The germline CDR1 and CDR2 sequences are DFQATT and SNEGSKA (reference sequence). CDR3 length: 15 amino acids.

V gene TRBV20-1 combines with J gene TRBJ2-7; the D call of TRBD2 rests on TCRdb alone, since no DNA is present to check it. CDR3 length: 16 residues. In germline, CDR1 is DFQATT, CDR2 SNEGSKA (reference sequence). CDR3 amino acids: CSADSDGTSGFYEQYF.

The chain combines TRBV15 with TRBJ2-7; TCRdb names TRBD2, which stays unverified in the absence of DNA. Germline V CDR1 and CDR2: LNHNV, YYDKDF (reference sequence). The CDR3 covers 17 residues. This CDR3 reads CATSREEGLTSSYEQYF.

The chain couples TRBV27 to TRBJ1-2. This CDR3 is built from 13 residues. Germline CDR1 MNHEY, CDR2 SMNVEV (reference sequence). The CDR3 loop reads CASSFERMGGYTF.

The chain joins TRBV7-3 to TRBJ1-6; without DNA, the TCRdb call of TRBD1 cannot be checked. The CDR3 extends over 15 amino acids. CDR1 SGHTA and CDR2 FQGTGA come from the germline V gene. CDR3 sequence: CASSLRQGFDSPLHF.

The rearrangement links TRBV5-6 to TRBJ1-3; TCRdb returns TRBD1, unconfirmable since there is no DNA. Germline assignment: CDR1 SGHDT and CDR2 YYEEEE. This CDR3 has 14 residues. This CDR3 reads CASSGTASGNTIYF.